A selection of T cell receptor beta chains follows, all from one sample in a study of blood T cell repertoires in COVID-19. The data were produced by immunoSEQ multiplex PCR, yet TCRdb's version contains in-frame clones alone and is incomplete. The sample contains a few hundred thousand clones, 89% of which appear only once. Sample: PBMCs or T cells enriched from blood (not recorded which). The receptor source for this set is a woman aged 45-65 years who had been exposed to COVID-19. Each CDR3 is given with its conserved first and last residue. D genes are given only for firm matches. Some rows have no size entry. The others give once, few or many, or a class for an expanded clone.

abundance,v_gene,len,j_gene,d_gene,CDR3aa,CDR3nt
.,TRBV15,14,TRBJ2-5,TRBD1,CATSPGTVRETQYF,TGTGCCACCAGCCCCGGGACAGTAAGGGAGACCCAGTACTTC
.,TRBV7-9,17,TRBJ1-2,TRBD1,CASSPPRPQGADSGYTF,TGTGCCAGCAGCCCCCCGCGACCTCAGGGGGCAGACAGTGGCTACACCTTC
.,TRBV19,14,TRBJ1-1,TRBD1,CASSDRGGDTEAFF,TGTGCCAGTAGCGACAGGGGAGGGGACACTGAAGCTTTCTTT
.,TRBV7-9,16,TRBJ1-3,TRBD1,CASSYPTGMSGNTIYF,TGTGCCAGCAGCTACCCGACAGGGATGAGCGGAAACACCATATATTTT
.,TRBV6-5,13,TRBJ2-1,.,CASSSLLVTGRIF,TGTGCCAGCAGTTCATTACTCGTGACAGGGAGGATCTTC
.,TRBV5-8,14,TRBJ1-1,TRBD1,CASSFTGDRTEAFF,TGTGCCAGCAGTTTTACAGGGGACAGGACTGAAGCTTTCTTT
.,TRBV5-4,11,TRBJ2-1,.,CASSLTNEQFF,TGTGCCAGCAGCCTAACCAATGAGCAGTTCTTC
once,TRBV5-1,14,TRBJ1-2,.,CASTQDPSDYGYTF,TGCGCCAGCACCCAAGACCCAAGCGACTATGGCTACACCTTC
.,TRBV7-6,15,TRBJ2-3,.,CASSPKGRGTDTQYF,TGTGCCAGCAGCCCAAAGGGGCGAGGCACAGATACGCAGTATTTT
few,TRBV28,13,TRBJ1-2,TRBD1,CASSPGQPYGYTF,TGTGCCAGCAGCCCGGGACAGCCTTATGGCTACACCTTC
.,TRBV3-1/TRBV3-2,14,TRBJ1-2,TRBD1,CASSPRTGDYGYTF,TGTGCCAGCAGCCCTAGGACAGGGGACTATGGCTACACCTTC